This entry is about one T cell receptor (beta chain). No antigen is known for it. Terminally differentiated effector memory CD45RA+ cells were excluded from the naive CD8 cells, which were CD45RO-negative and positively selected for CCR7. This record comes from a study of shared clonotypes between healthy human individuals. Study context: Aged between 18 and 49, the donors were a couple of women and a few men. Study-wide results and caveats: Among non-shared clonotypes, generation probabilities were lower than among those shared by all four donors. Memory subsets generally showed smaller estimated richness than naive subsets did. Four donors had about 5.1% of their naive CD4 clonotypes in common.

Assay: immunoSEQ multiplex PCR; the TCRdb copy retains only in-frame clones and omits some. This table holds 1.5 million to 2.5 million clones, roughly 94% found once. Trimming took 1 base from V and 3 from J; bases not matched to a gene: 6. The CDR3 loop spans 15 amino acids. CDR1 and CDR2 (germline): MNHEY, SMNVEV (reference sequence). What was sequenced was naive CD8+ T cells sorted from blood. The genes are TRBV27 and TRBJ2-7; 7 nucleotides line up with TRBD1. The receptor comes from a man aged 18 to 29 in good health. The CDR3 DNA sequence: TGTGCCAGCAGTTTATTTACAGGGGCAATCTACGAGCAGTACTTC. This sequence encodes CASSLFTGAIYEQYF.